What follows are 9 T cell receptor beta chains derived from one specimen sequenced in a study of CD8+ T cells in alopecia areata. RNA extraction and reverse transcription yielded cDNA as sequencing template. The repertoire was sequenced with immunoSEQ multiplex PCR; TCRdb's copy has only in-frame clones and lacks some. The sample shows 150,000 or so clones, 75% to 90% of them seen only once. Here the sequenced sample was CD8+ T cells sorted from blood, taken at week 0. The receptors stem from a human donor with alopecia areata.

The chain carries TRBV9 and TRBJ2-7; D is unclear. In germline, CDR1 is SGDLS, CDR2 YYNGEE. Trimming cost V 4 bases and J 0 bases, with 17 bases left between them. This CDR3 has 16 residues. Here the CDR3 reads CASSSPRADDSYEQYF. The CDR3 nucleotides are TGTGCCAGCAGCTCCCCCCGGGCGGATGACTCCTACGAGCAGTACTTC. Complete variable domain (other parts from reference TRBV9 and TRBJ2-7): DSGVTQTPKHLITATGQRVTLRCSPRSGDLSVYWYQQSLDQGLQFLIQYYNGEERAKGNILERFSAQQFPDLHSELNLSSLELGDSALYFCASSSPRADDSYEQYFGPGTRLTVT.

The J gene is TRBJ2-3, the V gene TRBV10-3, with D maybe TRBD1 (6 bases). The V gene lost 6 bases and the J gene lost 3 bases, with 19 bases spanning the gap. The germline gives CDR1 ENHRY, CDR2 SYGVKD. This CDR3 has 16 amino acids. CDR3 in amino acids: CAISSQGPYTTDTQYF. CDR3 nucleotide sequence: TGTGCCATCAGCTCACAGGGACCTTACACAACAGATACGCAGTATTTT.

V is TRBV7-9 and J is TRBJ1-5; D remains unclear. The V end lost 1 base, the J end lost 7 bases, and 11 bases lay between the germline ends. This CDR3 contains 14 residues. Germline assignment: CDR1 SEHNR and CDR2 FQNEAQ (reference sequence). CDR3 protein: CASSLGFSGQPQHF. The CDR3 DNA sequence: TGTGCCAGCAGCTTAGGATTTTCTGGACAGCCCCAGCATTTT.

The gene calls are TRBV6-1 and TRBJ1-2; 9 nucleotides match TRBD1. The CDR3 loop spans 15 amino acids. V gave up 2 bases and J gave up 6 bases; unmatched junction bases: 7. Germline values: CDR1 MNHNS, CDR2 SASEGT. Here the CDR3 reads CASSETATGGNGYTF. The CDR3, as DNA: TGTGCCAGCAGTGAAACCGCCACAGGGGGCAATGGCTACACCTTC.

For the CDR3, the DNA is TGCAGCGTCCTAACCGGAGACGGGACAGGTCAGTTCTTC. Protein product: CSVLTGDGTGQFF. The V call is TRBV29-1, the J call TRBJ2-1; 8 nucleotides match TRBD1. This CDR3 contains 13 residues. Germline CDR1 reads SQVTM; CDR2 reads ANQGSEA. V lost 6 bases to trimming and J lost 13 bases; unmatched junction nucleotides: 14.

This clone was seen only a few times. The chain employs TRBV6-5 and TRBJ1-4; D unresolved. The CDR3 length is 13 residues. The germline CDR1 and CDR2 sequences are MNHEY and SVGAGI. V gave up 8 bases and J gave up 7 bases, with 14 bases separating them. CDR3 nucleotide sequence: TGTGCCAGCCAGCCGACCGCGGGTGAAAAACTGTTTTTT. Translated, it gives CASQPTAGEKLFF.

CDR3 amino acids: CASSFGFFDTDTQYF. The DNA of the CDR3 is TGTGCCAGCAGCTTTGGTTTTTTTGACACAGATACGCAGTATTTT. This chain joins TRBV7-8 and TRBJ2-3; no definite D call. Trimming took 3 bases from V and 2 from J, leaving 12 bases between them. This CDR3 contains 15 residues. Looked up from germline, CDR1 is SGHVS and CDR2 is FQNEAQ.

This clone was observed a single time. This chain's CDR3 is CASMASLNTEAFF. Written as DNA, the CDR3 is TGTGCCAGTATGGCCAGCCTGAACACTGAAGCTTTCTTT. This chain joins TRBV19 and TRBJ1-1; D unclear. V lost 7 bases to trimming and J lost 0 bases, with 9 bases between them. From germline, CDR1 is LNHDA and CDR2 SQIVND (reference sequence). The CDR3 contains 13 residues.

The rearrangement joins TRBV5-4 to TRBJ2-3; no firm D call. CDR1 is SGHNT, CDR2 YYREEE, per germline (reference sequence). V shed 7 bases and J shed 0 bases, with 15 bases lying between them. The CDR3 sequence is 15 residues long. CDR3 sequence: CASQTGYGSTDTQYF. The CDR3 bases are TGTGCCAGCCAGACCGGTTACGGCAGCACAGATACGCAGTATTTT.